The 18 T cell receptor beta chains listed next were all sequenced from one sample in a study of blood T cell repertoires in COVID-19. Libraries were prepared by immunoSEQ multiplex PCR; TCRdb keeps only in-frame clonotypes and omits some of them. Of approximately 45,000 clones in the sample, about nine tenths were seen once. The sequenced sample was peripheral blood. These receptors originate from a man between 65 and 79 years old with acute or convalescent COVID-19.

A remark on this clone: The germline gene is not matched at one end of the junction; a read error may be the cause. The chain couples TRBV7-2 to TRBJ1-6; 7 bases map to TRBD1. The CDR3 contains 15 residues. Germline V gene lookup returns CDR1 SGHTA and CDR2 FQGNSA. CDR3 region: CASSLDRGRNSPLHF. Here the CDR3 DNA reads TGTGCCAGCAGCTTAGACAGGGGAAGGAATTCGCCCCTCCACTTT.

The V gene is TRBV27, the J gene TRBJ2-1, with 11 bases identical to TRBD2. The CDR3 has 15 amino acids. The V segment lost 4 bases and the J segment 5 bases; nucleotides outside the gene matches: 4. CDR1 is MNHEY, CDR2 SMNVEV, per germline (reference sequence). As DNA, the CDR3 is TGTGCCAGCAGTTCACTAGCGGGGGTGAACAATGAGCAGTTCTTC. Translation gives CASSSLAGVNNEQFF.

The chain combines TRBV6-6 with TRBJ1-2; D gene unclear. The CDR3 sequence is 13 residues long. Germline loops: CDR1 MNHNY, CDR2 SVGAGI (reference sequence). Trimming shortened V by 5 bases and J by 2 bases, and 9 bases separated the two germline ends. The CDR3 region is CASSRTGNYGYTF. DNA of the CDR3: TGTGCCAGCAGTAGAACCGGGAACTATGGCTACACCTTC.

The chain carries TRBV9 and TRBJ2-5; weak D call: TRBD1 (5 bases). Between the trimmed V and J ends, which lost 3 bases and 2 bases, there was a span of 8 bases. This CDR3 is 13 amino acids long. Per the germline V gene, CDR1 is SGDLS and CDR2 is YYNGEE. CDR3: CASSGRQQETQYF. DNA for the CDR3: TGTGCCAGCAGCGGGCGACAGCAAGAGACCCAGTACTTC.

The chain employs TRBV29-1 and TRBJ1-2; D ambiguous. There are 14 residues in the CDR3. Trimming stripped 3 bases from V and 0 bases from J, with 11 bases between. CDR1 is SQVTM and CDR2 is ANQGSEA in the germline V gene. The CDR3 reads CSVEVAAANYGYTF. The CDR3 coding sequence is TGCAGCGTTGAGGTGGCTGCGGCTAACTATGGCTACACCTTC.

The V and J genes are TRBV7-9 and TRBJ2-2; 9 positions match TRBD2. Germline CDR1 and CDR2: SEHNR and FQNEAQ (reference sequence). This CDR3 spans 19 amino acids. The V segment lost 0 bases and the J segment 6 bases; nucleotides outside the gene matches: 14. CDR3 region: CASSLASASGVIGAGELFF. The CDR3 bases are TGTGCCAGCAGCTTAGCGTCAGCTAGCGGGGTAATTGGAGCCGGGGAGCTGTTTTTT.

This chain joins TRBV5-4 and TRBJ2-3; tentative D call: TRBD2 (6 bases). The length of the CDR3 is 15 residues. Germline V lookup: CDR1 SGHNT, CDR2 YYREEE (reference sequence). Deletions cut 0 bases from V and 2 bases from J, with 10 bases between. The DNA of the CDR3 is TGTGCCAGCAGCTTGGCTCAGCGGGCCACAGATACGCAGTATTTT. It translates to CASSLAQRATDTQYF.

V is TRBV7-8 and J is TRBJ2-1; TRBD2 might be the D (5 bases). With 4 bases removed from V and 1 base from J, the gap between germline ends came to 17 bases. Germline-derived CDR1 and CDR2 are SGHVS and FQNEAQ. The CDR3 spans 17 residues. The CDR3 DNA reads as TGTGCCAGCAGCTCTGGGAGCAGCACGAGGTCCTACAATGAGCAGTTCTTC. Protein: CASSSGSSTRSYNEQFF. The variable domain in full, with the rest retrieved from reference TRBV7-8 and TRBJ2-1, is GAGVSQSPRYKVAKRGQDVALRCDPISGHVSLFWYQQALGQGPEFLTYFQNEAQLDKSGLPSDRFFAERPEGSVSTLKIQRTQQEDSAVYLCASSSGSSTRSYNEQFFGPGTRLTVL.

The chain links TRBV7-2 to TRBJ2-3, with TRBD2 matching 10 bases. V trimming: 1 base; J trimming: 1 base; junction bases outside the gene matches: 2. CDR3 length: 16 amino acids. In germline, CDR1 is SGHTA, CDR2 FQGNSA. The CDR3: CASSLGLAGGTDTQYF. The CDR3 DNA is TGTGCCAGCAGCTTAGGCCTAGCGGGGGGCACAGATACGCAGTATTTT.

This chain connects TRBV7-2 to TRBJ2-3; 8 bases agree with TRBD2. This CDR3 spans 17 amino acids. Trimming at V came to 4 bases and at J to 4 bases, leaving 13 bases not matched to a gene. Germline loops: CDR1 SGHTA, CDR2 FQGNSA. The CDR3 is CASSSPAGATNPDTQYF. The DNA of the CDR3 is TGTGCCAGCAGCTCCCCAGCGGGGGCCACTAACCCAGATACGCAGTATTTT.

V gene TRBV12-5 combines with J gene TRBJ1-6; D not certain. This CDR3 is 12 amino acids long. V was cut by 5 bases and J by 12 bases, with 11 bases left in between. The germline gives CDR1 LGHNT, CDR2 FRNRAP. The chain's CDR3 is CASGTPAGPLHF. The CDR3 DNA sequence: TGTGCTAGTGGTACCCCCGCAGGACCCCTCCACTTT.

This clone was seen only once. The chain couples TRBV5-1 to TRBJ1-4, with D maybe TRBD1 (6 bases). The CDR3 is made up of 13 amino acids. V was shortened by 4 bases and J by 13 bases, with 17 bases between the two germline ends. Germline V gene data show CDR1 as SGHRS and CDR2 as YFSETQ. CDR3 sequence reads: CASSQDSSVGLFF. CDR3 bases: TGCGCCAGCAGCCAGGACAGTTCAGTTGGACTGTTTTTT.

This rearrangement joins TRBV6-6 to TRBJ1-5; D may be TRBD1 (6 bases). V lost 5 bases and J lost 0, with 14 bases in between. CDR1 MNHNY and CDR2 SVGAGI come from the germline V gene (reference sequence). This CDR3 has 16 amino acids. This chain's CDR3 is CASSREGVYSNQPQHF. CDR3 bases: TGTGCCAGCAGTCGAGAGGGGGTGTATAGCAATCAGCCCCAGCATTTT.

This clone was observed a few times. This sequence joins TRBV12-3 or TRBV12-4 and TRBJ1-2; TRBD1 might be the D (5 bases). This CDR3 spans 12 amino acids. V lost 6 bases and J 8 bases, leaving 13 bases between the germline ends. Here the CDR3 reads CASRQGGGGYTF. The CDR3 bases are TGTGCCAGCAGGCAGGGAGGAGGGGGCTACACCTTC.

This chain joins TRBV18 and TRBJ2-3, with a possible D match to TRBD1 (5 bases). Germline lookup yields CDR1 KGHSH and CDR2 LQKENI. Trimming left V 3 bases short and J 3 bases short, with 16 bases between. The length of the CDR3 is 16 residues. CDR3 region: CASSPGWVQATDTQYF. CDR3 nucleotides: TGTGCCAGCTCACCCGGGTGGGTACAGGCGACAGATACGCAGTATTTT.

This clone was observed a single time. The chain couples TRBV9 to TRBJ2-7, with 7 bases aligning to TRBD1. The CDR3 is 15 residues long. The V segment lost 0 bases and the J segment 4 bases; nucleotides outside the gene matches: 7. Germline-derived CDR1 and CDR2 are SGDLS and YYNGEE. CDR3 DNA: TGTGCCAGCAGCGTAGCAACAGGGGTAGGTTACGAGCAGTACTTC. As protein: CASSVATGVGYEQYF.

The chain links TRBV19 to TRBJ1-4, with TRBD1 as a possible D gene (5 bases). V lost 1 base and J 0 bases, leaving 9 bases between the germline ends. The germline V gene encodes CDR1 LNHDA and CDR2 SQIVND (reference sequence). The CDR3 totals 16 residues. The CDR3 sequence: CASSIGTLPTNEKLFF. For the CDR3, the DNA is TGTGCCAGTAGTATAGGGACACTACCAACTAATGAAAAACTGTTTTTT.

The chain uses TRBV27 and TRBJ1-3; D uncertain. The germline V gene has CDR1 MNHEY and CDR2 SMNVEV (reference sequence). There are 14 residues in the CDR3. Trimming stripped 3 bases from V and 0 bases from J, with 6 bases between. CDR3 in DNA: TGTGCCAGCAGTTTGTCCGGCTCTGGAAACACCATATATTTT. It yields the protein CASSLSGSGNTIYF.